This T cell receptor beta chain was recorded in a study of neoadjuvant nivolumab and ipilimumab in lung cancer. Findings and limits, study-wide: Resected tumors had greater TCR richness and clonality than uninvolved lung. Blood richness before therapy tracked richness in tumors resected after neoadjuvant therapy. Only a single major-pathologic-response sample was available for clonality analysis.

About this clone itself: The antigen remains unidentified.

The CDR3 is 14 amino acids. Germline V gene sequence: CDR1 SGHVS, CDR2 FNYEAQ. Trimming cost V 4 bases and J 4 bases, with 14 bases left between them. Repertoires were generated with immunoSEQ multiplex PCR, while TCRdb's copy carries only in-frame clones and drops some. The sample has 18,000 or so clones; 65% to 85% are singletons. The sequence came from an adult with non-small cell lung cancer. This chain joins TRBV7-6 and TRBJ2-7; possibly TRBD1 or TRBD2 for D (5 bases each). Sequenced material: tumor tissue, taken after neoadjuvant nivolumab, alone or with ipilimumab, at or shortly before surgery. DNA for the CDR3: TGTGCCAGCAGCTCGGGACGGGCCCCATACGAGCAGTACTTC. Its protein is CASSSGRAPYEQYF.